The rows below give T cell receptor beta chains drawn from one sample of a study of vaccination and CD4 T cells after COVID-19. TCRdb reanalysed the PCR reads using MiXCR and keeps one entry per CDR3 protein. The table includes tens of thousands of distinct CDR3 sequences, around 62% detected once. These receptors' antigens are unknown. What was sequenced was CD4+ T cells from blood, cultured in vitro. Receptor source: a human donor who had recovered from COVID-19. CDR3s include the opening cysteine and the closing phenylalanine or tryptophan. Fields, in order: D gene, J gene, clone size, V gene, CDR3 DNA, CDR3 protein. The D gene is left open where the match is weak. A row's size may be missing; if present it is once, few, many or a size class.

D gene: -
J gene: TRBJ1-5
clone size: -
V gene: TRBV6-2/TRBV6-3
CDR3 DNA: TGTGCCAGCAGACCCCGATCACAGGGTGTCGGGCAGCCCCAGCATTTT
CDR3 protein: CASRPRSQGVGQPQHF

D gene: -
J gene: TRBJ1-1
clone size: once
V gene: TRBV4-3
CDR3 DNA: TGCGCCAGCAGCCAGGGTGGCCGGCAGGGAGGTGAAGCTTTCTTT
CDR3 protein: CASSQGGRQGGEAFF

D gene: -
J gene: TRBJ1-2
clone size: few
V gene: TRBV20-1
CDR3 DNA: TGCAGTACATATCGTGACTATGGCTACACCTTC
CDR3 protein: CSTYRDYGYTF

D gene: -
J gene: TRBJ1-2
clone size: -
V gene: TRBV7-2
CDR3 DNA: TGTGCCAGCAGCTTAAAGAATCCGAGGGAGGACTATGGCTACACCTTC
CDR3 protein: CASSLKNPREDYGYTF

D gene: -
J gene: TRBJ2-4
clone size: -
V gene: TRBV7-2
CDR3 DNA: TGTGCCAGCAGCTTAGCTGGTACCATAAACATTCAGTACTTC
CDR3 protein: CASSLAGTINIQYF

D gene: -
J gene: TRBJ1-4
clone size: once
V gene: TRBV7-9
CDR3 DNA: TGTGCCAGCAGCTTGGGACTAAATAATGAAAAACTGTTTTTT
CDR3 protein: CASSLGLNNEKLFF

D gene: TRBD1
J gene: TRBJ1-5
clone size: -
V gene: TRBV2
CDR3 DNA: TGTGCCAGCACCCGGGGCCGGACAGGGATTGATCGCAATCAGCCCCAGCATTTT
CDR3 protein: CASTRGRTGIDRNQPQHF

D gene: -
J gene: TRBJ1-3
clone size: -
V gene: TRBV20-1
CDR3 DNA: TGCAGTGCTAGGGCCCCAGGGACAGGAAACACCATATATTTT
CDR3 protein: CSARAPGTGNTIYF

D gene: -
J gene: TRBJ2-3
clone size: -
V gene: TRBV2
CDR3 DNA: TGTGCCAGCAGCCGAAGTGAGGTAGCCGGCACAGATACGCAGTATTTT
CDR3 protein: CASSRSEVAGTDTQYF

D gene: TRBD1
J gene: TRBJ1-1
clone size: -
V gene: TRBV6-1
CDR3 DNA: TGTGCCAGCAGCCGCGACAGGGTGAACACTGAAGCTTTCTTT
CDR3 protein: CASSRDRVNTEAFF

D gene: -
J gene: TRBJ1-5
clone size: few
V gene: TRBV15
CDR3 DNA: TGTGCCACCAGCAGAGGTACGGGAAATCAGCCCCAGCATTTT
CDR3 protein: CATSRGTGNQPQHF

D gene: -
J gene: TRBJ2-2
clone size: few
V gene: TRBV6-2/TRBV6-3
CDR3 DNA: TGTGCCAGCAGTTACGGCCGGCCCGGGGAGCTGTTTTTT
CDR3 protein: CASSYGRPGELFF

D gene: -
J gene: TRBJ2-5
clone size: few
V gene: TRBV7-3
CDR3 DNA: TGTGCCAGCAGCCCAGGGACAAACCAAGAGACCCAGTACTTC
CDR3 protein: CASSPGTNQETQYF

D gene: TRBD1
J gene: TRBJ1-2
clone size: -
V gene: TRBV28
CDR3 DNA: TGTGCCAGCAGTTCCCCCGGGACAGAGCAATATGGCTACACCTTC
CDR3 protein: CASSSPGTEQYGYTF

D gene: -
J gene: TRBJ2-5
clone size: -
V gene: TRBV6-1
CDR3 DNA: TGTGCCAGCTCCCGAGGGGCAGCTGGGACCCAGTACTTC
CDR3 protein: CASSRGAAGTQYF

D gene: -
J gene: TRBJ2-7
clone size: -
V gene: TRBV19
CDR3 DNA: TGTGCCAGTAGAGGGCAGGGCTTCGAGCAGTACTTC
CDR3 protein: CASRGQGFEQYF

D gene: -
J gene: TRBJ2-1
clone size: -
V gene: TRBV24-1
CDR3 DNA: TGTGCCACCAGTCGATCCGGGACTCAGTACAATGAGCAGTTCTTC
CDR3 protein: CATSRSGTQYNEQFF

D gene: TRBD1
J gene: TRBJ1-2
clone size: -
V gene: TRBV29-1
CDR3 DNA: TGCAGCGTTGAAGGTTGGACAGGGGGCCACAACTATGGCTACACCTTC
CDR3 protein: CSVEGWTGGHNYGYTF

D gene: TRBD1
J gene: TRBJ1-1
clone size: -
V gene: TRBV11-3
CDR3 DNA: TGTGCCAGCAGCTTAGGCAGGGGGCGAGGTAATGAAGCTTTCTTT
CDR3 protein: CASSLGRGRGNEAFF

D gene: -
J gene: TRBJ1-5
clone size: -
V gene: TRBV7-9
CDR3 DNA: TGTGCCAGCAGCCGAGCGGGGGTGGGAGAGCCCCAGCATTTT
CDR3 protein: CASSRAGVGEPQHF

D gene: -
J gene: TRBJ2-7
clone size: -
V gene: TRBV7-9
CDR3 DNA: TGTGCCAGCAGCCCCACTACCTACGAGCAGTACTTC
CDR3 protein: CASSPTTYEQYF

D gene: -
J gene: TRBJ2-3
clone size: -
V gene: TRBV11-3
CDR3 DNA: TGTGCCAGCAGCTTAGGGGCCACAGATACGCAGTATTTT
CDR3 protein: CASSLGATDTQYF

D gene: -
J gene: TRBJ1-2
clone size: -
V gene: TRBV6-2/TRBV6-3
CDR3 DNA: TGTGCCAGCAGTTCCGGGATTTATGGCTACACCTTC
CDR3 protein: CASSSGIYGYTF

D gene: -
J gene: TRBJ1-5
clone size: -
V gene: TRBV6-5
CDR3 DNA: TGTGCCAGCAGTTACTCTGCGGGCAGGAGAGGCCTCGATCAGCCCCAGCATTTT
CDR3 protein: CASSYSAGRRGLDQPQHF

D gene: TRBD1
J gene: TRBJ1-1
clone size: -
V gene: TRBV5-5
CDR3 DNA: TGTGCCAGCAGCTTCCATAGAGGACAGGGGGCTAGGAACACTGAAGCTTTCTTT
CDR3 protein: CASSFHRGQGARNTEAFF

D gene: -
J gene: TRBJ1-2
clone size: -
V gene: TRBV20-1
CDR3 DNA: TGCAGTGCAGAAAGGAGACAGAGTAACTATGGCTACACCTTC
CDR3 protein: CSAERRQSNYGYTF

D gene: -
J gene: TRBJ2-7
clone size: -
V gene: TRBV6-1
CDR3 DNA: TGTGCCAGCGCGGAAGGCCCCTCAATCCACGAGCAGTACTTC
CDR3 protein: CASAEGPSIHEQYF

D gene: -
J gene: TRBJ1-2
clone size: -
V gene: TRBV28
CDR3 DNA: TGTGCCAGCAGTTTATTAGTAGGGGCCCGGGGCTACACCTTC
CDR3 protein: CASSLLVGARGYTF

D gene: -
J gene: TRBJ1-2
clone size: -
V gene: TRBV24-1
CDR3 DNA: TGTGCCACCAGTGGGGGGGGGGCTGGCAACTATGGCTACACCTTC
CDR3 protein: CATSGGGAGNYGYTF

D gene: TRBD2
J gene: TRBJ2-7
clone size: once
V gene: TRBV6-5
CDR3 DNA: TGTGCCAGCAGTTACTCGGCGGGAGGCGGGTACGAGCAGTACTTC
CDR3 protein: CASSYSAGGGYEQYF

D gene: TRBD2
J gene: TRBJ2-2
clone size: -
V gene: TRBV6-2/TRBV6-3
CDR3 DNA: TGTGCCAGCAGCCGGGGACTAGCGGGAGGGAACACCGGGGAGCTGTTTTTT
CDR3 protein: CASSRGLAGGNTGELFF

D gene: TRBD2
J gene: TRBJ2-7
clone size: -
V gene: TRBV29-1
CDR3 DNA: TGCAGCGTTGAAGTCGGGCTAGCGGGAGTGTACGAGCAGTACTTC
CDR3 protein: CSVEVGLAGVYEQYF

D gene: -
J gene: TRBJ1-1
clone size: -
V gene: TRBV5-4
CDR3 DNA: TGTGCCAGCAGCGTACAGGAGAACACTGAAGCTTTCTTT
CDR3 protein: CASSVQENTEAFF

D gene: -
J gene: TRBJ2-5
clone size: few
V gene: TRBV6-1
CDR3 DNA: TGTGCCAGCAGTCCAGGGGTCAGGGAGACCCAGTACTTC
CDR3 protein: CASSPGVRETQYF

D gene: -
J gene: TRBJ1-6
clone size: -
V gene: TRBV15
CDR3 DNA: TGTGCCACCAGCAGTGGGGTCCTCGGGAATTCACCCCTCCACTTT
CDR3 protein: CATSSGVLGNSPLHF

D gene: TRBD1
J gene: TRBJ1-6
clone size: few
V gene: TRBV20-1
CDR3 DNA: TGCAGTGCTAAGACAGGGAATAATTCACCCCTCCACTTT
CDR3 protein: CSAKTGNNSPLHF

D gene: TRBD2
J gene: TRBJ2-3
clone size: once
V gene: TRBV7-9
CDR3 DNA: TGTGCCAGCAGCTTCGGTACTAGCGGGGACTTATGGGCAGATACGCAGTATTTT
CDR3 protein: CASSFGTSGDLWADTQYF

D gene: TRBD1
J gene: TRBJ2-7
clone size: few
V gene: TRBV24-1
CDR3 DNA: TGTGCCACCAGTGATTTCCGGGACAGTCAGGGAATAGGATCCTACGAGCAGTACTTC
CDR3 protein: CATSDFRDSQGIGSYEQYF

D gene: -
J gene: TRBJ1-5
clone size: -
V gene: TRBV19
CDR3 DNA: TGTGCCACTGACCTGGGGACTCTAAGGGTTATCAATCAGCCCCAGCATTTT
CDR3 protein: CATDLGTLRVINQPQHF

D gene: -
J gene: TRBJ1-1
clone size: -
V gene: TRBV6-5
CDR3 DNA: TGTGCCAGCAGTTATGAAACGAACACTGAAGCTTTCTTT
CDR3 protein: CASSYETNTEAFF

D gene: -
J gene: TRBJ1-2
clone size: few
V gene: TRBV20-1
CDR3 DNA: TGCAGGGGAGAGGGCCTAGCTAACTATGGCTACACCTTC
CDR3 protein: CRGEGLANYGYTF

D gene: -
J gene: TRBJ2-7
clone size: -
V gene: TRBV7-9
CDR3 DNA: TGTGCCAGCAGCCCCCCCGGAGGGGACAGTCCCTACGAGCAGTACTTC
CDR3 protein: CASSPPGGDSPYEQYF

D gene: TRBD1
J gene: TRBJ1-5
clone size: few
V gene: TRBV6-2/TRBV6-3
CDR3 DNA: TGTGCCAGCGGGGACAGTCACAATCAGCCCCAGCATTTT
CDR3 protein: CASGDSHNQPQHF

D gene: TRBD1
J gene: TRBJ1-5
clone size: -
V gene: TRBV19
CDR3 DNA: TGTGCCAGTGATAGACAGGGTAGTAATCAGCCCCAGCATTTT
CDR3 protein: CASDRQGSNQPQHF

D gene: -
J gene: TRBJ1-6
clone size: -
V gene: TRBV7-2
CDR3 DNA: TGTGCCAGCAGCTTATACCCTTCACCCCTCCACTTT
CDR3 protein: CASSLYPSPLHF

D gene: -
J gene: TRBJ1-2
clone size: -
V gene: TRBV6-5
CDR3 DNA: TGTGCCAGCAGTTACATTCCTGAGGTCCCCCCCTATGGCTACACCTTC
CDR3 protein: CASSYIPEVPPYGYTF

D gene: -
J gene: TRBJ1-1
clone size: once
V gene: TRBV19
CDR3 DNA: TGTGCCAGTAGTATCGTCGGGGTTACTGAAGCTTTCTTT
CDR3 protein: CASSIVGVTEAFF

D gene: -
J gene: TRBJ2-3
clone size: once
V gene: TRBV19
CDR3 DNA: TGTGCCAGTAGCAGGGACTTTTCAGATACGCAGTATTTT
CDR3 protein: CASSRDFSDTQYF

D gene: -
J gene: TRBJ1-5
clone size: once
V gene: TRBV28
CDR3 DNA: TGTGCCAGCAGTTCTCAGGGGCCCCTTAGCCAGCCCCAGCATTTT
CDR3 protein: CASSSQGPLSQPQHF

D gene: -
J gene: TRBJ1-3
clone size: -
V gene: TRBV7-2
CDR3 DNA: TGTGCCAGCAGCCGAGGCCCTGGGAGTAATGGAAACACCATATATTTT
CDR3 protein: CASSRGPGSNGNTIYF

D gene: -
J gene: TRBJ1-2
clone size: -
V gene: TRBV7-9
CDR3 DNA: TGTGCCAGCAGCGGCTCGGTCGGATACTATGGCTACACCTTC
CDR3 protein: CASSGSVGYYGYTF

D gene: -
J gene: TRBJ2-7
clone size: -
V gene: TRBV24-1
CDR3 DNA: TGTGCCACCAGTGATGGGTATCGCTCCTACGAGCAGTACTTC
CDR3 protein: CATSDGYRSYEQYF

D gene: -
J gene: TRBJ1-1
clone size: -
V gene: TRBV20-1
CDR3 DNA: TGCAGTGCTAGAGATGCTGCCCCTGAAGCTTTCTTT
CDR3 protein: CSARDAAPEAFF

D gene: -
J gene: TRBJ1-2
clone size: few
V gene: TRBV19
CDR3 DNA: TGTGCCAGTAGTATCGACAGATCTAACTATGGCTACACCTTC
CDR3 protein: CASSIDRSNYGYTF

D gene: -
J gene: TRBJ1-6
clone size: -
V gene: TRBV7-2
CDR3 DNA: TGTGCCAGCAGCTTATCCCAAGGGTCACCCCTCCACTTT
CDR3 protein: CASSLSQGSPLHF

D gene: TRBD2
J gene: TRBJ2-2
clone size: -
V gene: TRBV20-1
CDR3 DNA: TGCAGTGCTAGACCGGGACTAGGGGCCGGGGAGCTGTTTTTT
CDR3 protein: CSARPGLGAGELFF

D gene: -
J gene: TRBJ2-1
clone size: -
V gene: TRBV7-2
CDR3 DNA: TGTGCCAGCAGCTTAGTTCGGGTAACGAATGAGCAGTTCTTC
CDR3 protein: CASSLVRVTNEQFF

D gene: -
J gene: TRBJ2-2
clone size: -
V gene: TRBV7-2
CDR3 DNA: TGTGCCAGCAGCTTACTGTGGGAGACCGGGGAGCTGTTTTTT
CDR3 protein: CASSLLWETGELFF

D gene: -
J gene: TRBJ1-2
clone size: few
V gene: TRBV6-2/TRBV6-3
CDR3 DNA: TGTGCCAGCAGCTATAGGGACACCGGACGATTTGGGTACACCTTC
CDR3 protein: CASSYRDTGRFGYTF